A single T cell receptor beta chain is shown here with its context. The ends were cut back, 8 bases at V and 4 bases at J, with 9 bases in the middle. This CDR3 spans 12 amino acids. Germline-derived CDR1 and CDR2 are MDHEN and SYDVKM. TCRdb's copy holds only in-frame clones and misses some; the assay was immunoSEQ multiplex PCR. The sample shows more than 95,000 clones, 80% to 90% of them seen only once. The record originates from a study of control samples from healthy donors and cancer patients. The chain uses TRBV28 and TRBJ1-3; D is ambiguous. The sample consisted of PBMCs. The source is a woman in her 50s with colorectal cancer. The CDR3 nucleotides read TGTGCCAGCGAGGGTTCCGGAAACACCATATATTTT. It specifies CASEGSGNTIYF.